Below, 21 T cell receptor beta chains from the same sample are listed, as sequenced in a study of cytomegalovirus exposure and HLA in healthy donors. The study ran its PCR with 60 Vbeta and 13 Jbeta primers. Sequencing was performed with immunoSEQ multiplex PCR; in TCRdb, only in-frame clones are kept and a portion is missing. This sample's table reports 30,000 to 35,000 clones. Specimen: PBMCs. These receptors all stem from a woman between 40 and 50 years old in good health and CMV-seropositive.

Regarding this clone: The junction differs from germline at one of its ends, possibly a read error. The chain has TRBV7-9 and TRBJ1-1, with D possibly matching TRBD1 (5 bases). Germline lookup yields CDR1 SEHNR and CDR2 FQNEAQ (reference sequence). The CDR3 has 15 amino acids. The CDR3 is CASSPGVGGLTEDFF. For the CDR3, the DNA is TGTGCCAGCAGCCCGGGCGTGGGGGGTCTCACTGAAGATTTCTTT.

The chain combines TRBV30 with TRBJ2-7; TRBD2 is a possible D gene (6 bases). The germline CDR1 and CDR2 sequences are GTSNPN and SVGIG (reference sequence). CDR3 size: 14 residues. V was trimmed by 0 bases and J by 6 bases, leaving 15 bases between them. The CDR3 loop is CAWSVTLAGAEQYF. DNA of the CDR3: TGTGCCTGGAGTGTAACACTAGCCGGAGCCGAGCAGTACTTC.

CDR3 bases: TGTGCCAGCTCACCACCTATGGGGAGCCAAGAGACCCAGTACTTC. This encodes CASSPPMGSQETQYF. The rearrangement links TRBV18 to TRBJ2-5; perhaps TRBD2 as D (5 bases). Germline V gene sequence: CDR1 KGHSH, CDR2 LQKENI. V was shortened by 0 bases and J by 1 base, with 9 bases between the two germline ends. This CDR3 has 15 residues.

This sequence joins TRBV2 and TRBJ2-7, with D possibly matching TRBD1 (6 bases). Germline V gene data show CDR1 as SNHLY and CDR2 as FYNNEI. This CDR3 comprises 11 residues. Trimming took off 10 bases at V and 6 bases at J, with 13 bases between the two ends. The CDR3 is CATSDRIEQYF. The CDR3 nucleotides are TGTGCCACCAGCGACAGGATCGAGCAGTACTTC.

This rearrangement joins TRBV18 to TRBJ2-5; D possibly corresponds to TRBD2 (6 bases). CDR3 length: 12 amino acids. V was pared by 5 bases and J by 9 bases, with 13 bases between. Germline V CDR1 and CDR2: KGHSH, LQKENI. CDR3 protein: CASSGDGEAQYF. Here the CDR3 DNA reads TGTGCCAGCTCAGGGGACGGGGAGGCCCAGTACTTC.

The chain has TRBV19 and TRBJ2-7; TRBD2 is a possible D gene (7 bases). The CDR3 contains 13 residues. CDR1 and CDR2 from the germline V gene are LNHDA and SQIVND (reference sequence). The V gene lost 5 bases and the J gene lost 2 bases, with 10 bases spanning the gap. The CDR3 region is CASSLGGPYEQYF. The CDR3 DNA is TGTGCCAGTAGTCTGGGGGGGCCCTACGAGCAGTACTTC.

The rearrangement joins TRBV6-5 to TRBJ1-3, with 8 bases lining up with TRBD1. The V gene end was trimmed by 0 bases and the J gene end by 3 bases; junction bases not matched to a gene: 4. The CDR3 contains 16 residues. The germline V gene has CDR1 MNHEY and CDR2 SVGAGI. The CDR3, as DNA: TGTGCCAGCAGTTACTCCGGACAGGGAGGTGGAAACACCATATATTTT. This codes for CASSYSGQGGGNTIYF.

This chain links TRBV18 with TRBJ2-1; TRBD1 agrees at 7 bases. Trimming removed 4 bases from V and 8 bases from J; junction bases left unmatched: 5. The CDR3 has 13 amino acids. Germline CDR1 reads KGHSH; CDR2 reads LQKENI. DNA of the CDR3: TGTGCCAGCTCACTCAACAGGGGCGATGAGCAGTTCTTC. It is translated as CASSLNRGDEQFF.

Here the CDR3 DNA reads TGCGCCAGCAGCCAAGATAGTCCACTAGCGGGAGGTGCCTACGAGCAGTACTTC. Translated, it gives CASSQDSPLAGGAYEQYF. The genes are TRBV4-3 and TRBJ2-7; 12 nucleotides align to TRBD2. CDR1 is LGHNA and CDR2 is YSLEER in the germline V gene. Trimming removed 0 bases from V and 2 bases from J; junction bases left unmatched: 8. The CDR3 has 18 residues.

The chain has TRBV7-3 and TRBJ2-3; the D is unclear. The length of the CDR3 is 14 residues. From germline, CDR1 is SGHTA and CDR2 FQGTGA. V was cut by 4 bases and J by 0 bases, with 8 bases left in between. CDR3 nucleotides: TGTGCCAGCAGCTCCGGAGCTAGCACAGATACGCAGTATTTT. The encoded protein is CASSSGASTDTQYF.

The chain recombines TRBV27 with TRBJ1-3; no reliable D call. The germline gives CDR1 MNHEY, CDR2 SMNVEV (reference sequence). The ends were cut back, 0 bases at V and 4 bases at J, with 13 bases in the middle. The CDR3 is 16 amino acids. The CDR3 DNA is TGTGCCAGCAGTTTATCCGGGGATTTAACCGGAAACACCATATATTTT. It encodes CASSLSGDLTGNTIYF.

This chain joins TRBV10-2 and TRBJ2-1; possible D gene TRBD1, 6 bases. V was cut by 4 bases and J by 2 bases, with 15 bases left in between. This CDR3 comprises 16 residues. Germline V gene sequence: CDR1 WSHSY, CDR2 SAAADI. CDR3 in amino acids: CASSARMDRAYNEQFF. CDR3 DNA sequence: TGCGCCAGCAGTGCCCGGATGGACAGAGCCTACAATGAGCAGTTCTTC.

CDR3 in DNA: TGTGCCAGCAGATCCTTTCGGACAGGGGTGCGAGGCTACACCTTC. Its translation: CASRSFRTGVRGYTF. The gene calls are TRBV6-6 and TRBJ1-2; 9 bases fit TRBD1. V dropped 6 bases and J dropped 8; count of bases not matched to a gene: 13. Germline lookup yields CDR1 MNHNY and CDR2 SVGAGI (reference sequence). The CDR3 is 15 amino acids.

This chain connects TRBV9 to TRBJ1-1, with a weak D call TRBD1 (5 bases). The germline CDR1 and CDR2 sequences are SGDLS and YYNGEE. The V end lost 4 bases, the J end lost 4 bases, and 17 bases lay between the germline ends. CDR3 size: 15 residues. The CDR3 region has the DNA TGTGCCAGCAGCACCTCACCCGGGGGTAGCACTGAAGCTTTCTTT. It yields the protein CASSTSPGGSTEAFF.

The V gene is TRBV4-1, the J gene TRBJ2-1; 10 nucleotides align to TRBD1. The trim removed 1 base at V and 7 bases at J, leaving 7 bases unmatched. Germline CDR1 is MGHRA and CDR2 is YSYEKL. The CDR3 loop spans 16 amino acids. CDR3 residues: CASSQVTGGAGNEQFF. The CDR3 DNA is TGCGCCAGCAGCCAAGTGACAGGGGGCGCGGGGAATGAGCAGTTCTTC.

The DNA for the CDR3 is TGCAGCGTGACACCGGGGGATGACGATGAGCAGTTCTTC. This sequence encodes CSVTPGDDDEQFF. V and J are TRBV29-1 and TRBJ2-1; possible D gene TRBD2, 6 bases. The CDR3 consists of 13 residues. V gave up 6 bases and J gave up 8 bases, with 17 bases separating them. CDR1 is SQVTM and CDR2 is ANQGSEA in the germline V gene.

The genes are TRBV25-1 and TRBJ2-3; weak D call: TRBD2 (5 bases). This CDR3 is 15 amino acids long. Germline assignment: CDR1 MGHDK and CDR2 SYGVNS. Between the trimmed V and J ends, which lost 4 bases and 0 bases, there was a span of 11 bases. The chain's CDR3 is CASSGRPSSTDTQYF. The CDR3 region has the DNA TGTGCCAGCAGTGGCCGACCTAGCAGCACAGATACGCAGTATTTT.

As DNA, the CDR3 is TGTGCCAGCACCGGGACTAGCGGGAACACCGGGGAGCTGTTTTTT. Translated: CASTGTSGNTGELFF. The chain couples TRBV28 to TRBJ2-2; 11 bases agree with TRBD2. The CDR3 runs 15 residues. Per germline, CDR1 MDHEN and CDR2 SYDVKM. V was clipped by 7 bases and J by 1 base; unmatched bases: 2.

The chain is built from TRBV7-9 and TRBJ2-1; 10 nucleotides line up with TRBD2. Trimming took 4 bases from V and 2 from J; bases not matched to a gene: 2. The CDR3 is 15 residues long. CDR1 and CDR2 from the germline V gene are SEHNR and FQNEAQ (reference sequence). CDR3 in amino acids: CASSSLAGAYNEQFF. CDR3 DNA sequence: TGTGCCAGCAGCTCTCTAGCGGGAGCCTACAATGAGCAGTTCTTC.

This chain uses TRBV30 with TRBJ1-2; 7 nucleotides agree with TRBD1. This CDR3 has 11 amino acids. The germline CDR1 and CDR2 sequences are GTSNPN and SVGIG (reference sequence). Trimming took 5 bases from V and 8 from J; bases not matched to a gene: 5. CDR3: CAWGQVLGYTF. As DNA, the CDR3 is TGTGCCTGGGGACAGGTCCTCGGCTACACCTTC.

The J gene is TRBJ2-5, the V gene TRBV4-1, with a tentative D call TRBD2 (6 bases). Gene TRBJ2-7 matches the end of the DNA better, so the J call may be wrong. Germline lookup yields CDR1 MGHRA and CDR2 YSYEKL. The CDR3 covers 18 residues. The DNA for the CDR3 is TGCGCCAGCAGCCAAGAAGGGGTCGGTAGCGGAGCCTCCTACGAGCAGTACTTC. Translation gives CASSQEGVGSGASYEQYF.